Shown below are 22 T cell receptor beta chains from a single sample sequenced in a study of blood T cell repertoires in COVID-19. This table comes from immunoSEQ multiplex PCR, and its TCRdb copy is limited to in-frame clones, with some not included. This table holds fewer than 350,000 clones, 87% found once. Sequencing used peripheral blood. These receptors all stem from a man younger than 40 with COVID-19, enrolled during active disease.

This rearrangement joins TRBV14 to TRBJ2-7, with D possibly being TRBD1 (6 bases). The CDR3 is made up of 12 amino acids. Trimming shortened V by 8 bases and J by 1 base, and 9 bases separated the two germline ends. Looked up from germline, CDR1 is SGHDN and CDR2 is FVKESK. The CDR3: CASEGQSYEQYF. In DNA form, the CDR3 reads TGTGCCAGCGAAGGACAGTCCTACGAGCAGTACTTC. The entire variable domain, with the rest obtained from reference TRBV14 and TRBJ2-7, is as follows: EAGVTQFPSHSVIEKGQTVTLRCDPISGHDNLYWYRRVMGKEIKFLLHFVKESKQDESGMPNNRFLAERTGGTYSTLKVQPAELEDSGVYFCASEGQSYEQYFGPGTRLTVT.

The V call is TRBV7-2, the J call TRBJ1-1; 8 nucleotides agree with TRBD1. The CDR3 contains 15 residues. The germline gives CDR1 SGHTA, CDR2 FQGNSA. J gave up 1 base and V 5 bases, and 6 bases lay outside the gene matches. In DNA, the CDR3 is TGTGCCAGCAGCCCGGGCAGGGGGCGGAACACTGAAGCTTTCTTT. This gives the protein CASSPGRGRNTEAFF.

This rearrangement joins TRBV29-1 to TRBJ1-6, with 9 bases matching TRBD1. Germline CDR1 is SQVTM and CDR2 is ANQGSEA. CDR3 length equals 14 residues. V gave up 6 bases and J gave up 7 bases; unmatched junction bases: 7. The CDR3 bases are TGCAGCGTGGCCGGGACAGGGAGCAATTCACCCCTCCACTTT. Protein product: CSVAGTGSNSPLHF. Based on the CDR3 plus reference TRBV29-1 and TRBJ1-6, the full variable domain is SAVISQKPSRDICQRGTSLTIQCQVDSQVTMMFWYRQQPGQSLTLIATANQGSEATYESGFVIDKFPISRPNLTFSTLTVSNMSPEDSSIYLCSVAGTGSNSPLHFGNGTRLTVT.

This sequence joins TRBV19 and TRBJ1-1; the D is unclear. The germline V gene has CDR1 LNHDA and CDR2 SQIVND (reference sequence). Trimming took 7 bases from V and 1 from J, leaving 10 bases between them. The CDR3 covers 13 residues. Written as DNA, the CDR3 is TGTGCCAGTATCCCACAAAAGAACACTGAAGCTTTCTTT. Translation gives CASIPQKNTEAFF.

The CDR3 nucleotides are TGCGCCAGCAGCCAAGATCGGAGGGGAAGCGAAAAACTGTTTTTT. Protein: CASSQDRRGSEKLFF. The chain combines TRBV4-3 with TRBJ1-4, with a weak D call TRBD1 (5 bases). Germline V gene sequence: CDR1 LGHNA, CDR2 YSLEER. V lost 0 bases and J lost 8, with 13 bases in between. The CDR3 has 15 amino acids.

The chain combines TRBV28 with TRBJ2-3; 7 bases are a match to TRBD2. The CDR3 consists of 16 residues. From germline, CDR1 is MDHEN and CDR2 SYDVKM. V gave up 3 bases and J gave up 2 bases; unmatched junction bases: 8. CDR3 DNA sequence: TGTGCCAGCAGTTTGGAAGGGAGGGCTTCCACAGATACGCAGTATTTT. Translation gives CASSLEGRASTDTQYF.

The V call is TRBV25-1, the J call TRBJ2-1; weak D call: TRBD1 (5 bases). The CDR3 covers 16 residues. Between the trimmed V and J ends, which lost 5 bases and 0 bases, there was a span of 14 bases. The germline V gene has CDR1 MGHDK and CDR2 SYGVNS. In DNA, the CDR3 is TGTGCCAGCAGTCCTAGGGTACAGGTCTCCTACAATGAGCAGTTCTTC. Encoded protein: CASSPRVQVSYNEQFF.

The count of this clone is one. The rearrangement links TRBV4-2 to TRBJ2-1; 13 bases line up with TRBD2. Germline-derived CDR1 and CDR2 are LGHNA and YNFKEQ. The CDR3 runs 16 residues. J was trimmed by 4 bases and V by 4 bases; bases with no gene match: 4. CDR3 sequence (DNA): TGTGCCAGCAGCCGCAAGACTAGCGGGGGGTACAATGAGCAGTTCTTC. Translation gives CASSRKTSGGYNEQFF.

The rearrangement joins TRBV5-1 to TRBJ2-3; 12 nucleotides align to TRBD2. Germline V gene lookup returns CDR1 SGHRS and CDR2 YFSETQ. V shed 0 bases and J 2 bases; nucleotides not matched to a gene: 10. The CDR3 extends over 19 amino acids. CDR3 sequence reads: CASSLEPSGRGVTTDTQYF. The DNA for the CDR3 is TGCGCCAGCAGCTTGGAGCCTAGCGGGAGGGGAGTAACCACAGATACGCAGTATTTT.

This chain connects TRBV27 to TRBJ2-3; D is ambiguous. The ends were cut back, 5 bases at V and 4 bases at J, with 10 bases in the middle. Germline V gives CDR1 MNHEY, CDR2 SMNVEV (reference sequence). CDR3 length: 13 amino acids. The CDR3 DNA is TGTGCCAGCAGTCCCTTGGGCGCAGATACGCAGTATTTT. Protein product: CASSPLGADTQYF.

The chain recombines TRBV9 with TRBJ2-1; perhaps TRBD2 as D (6 bases). This CDR3 is built from 16 residues. Trimming stripped 0 bases from V and 4 bases from J, with 14 bases between. Germline V gene data show CDR1 as SGDLS and CDR2 as YYNGEE. CDR3 in amino acids: CASSVGRVSRYNEQFF. The CDR3 region has the DNA TGTGCCAGCAGCGTAGGGAGGGTCAGCCGTTACAATGAGCAGTTCTTC.

The CDR3 here is CASKQHLGGRTLEKLFF. In DNA, the CDR3 is TGTGCCAGCAAGCAGCACCTGGGGGGGCGGACGCTCGAAAAACTGTTTTTT. This chain links TRBV5-8 with TRBJ1-4, with D possibly matching TRBD1 (6 bases). Germline CDR1 and CDR2: SGHTS and YDEGEE. The CDR3 consists of 17 residues. Deletions cut 6 bases from V and 8 bases from J, with 26 bases between.

In its sample, this clone was seen once. The CDR3 reads CASSERQGYYNEQFF. CDR3 sequence (DNA): TGTGCCAGCAGTGAAAGACAGGGGTACTACAATGAGCAGTTCTTC. This chain connects TRBV2 to TRBJ2-1; 8 nucleotides match TRBD1. The length of the CDR3 is 15 residues. The ends lost 2 bases at V and 3 bases at J; junction bases unmatched: 3. Germline assignment: CDR1 SNHLY and CDR2 FYNNEI.

The V call is TRBV28, the J call TRBJ2-7, with a tentative D call TRBD2 (5 bases). This CDR3 comprises 14 residues. V gave up 6 bases and J gave up 0 bases, with 12 bases separating them. From germline, CDR1 is MDHEN and CDR2 SYDVKM. CDR3 amino acids: CASRNSGSSYEQYF. Written as DNA, the CDR3 is TGTGCCAGCAGGAACAGCGGAAGCTCCTACGAGCAGTACTTC.

The chain uses TRBV5-1 and TRBJ2-7; D is possibly TRBD1 (5 bases). The germline gives CDR1 SGHRS, CDR2 YFSETQ. V was clipped by 0 bases and J by 7 bases, with 11 bases between them. The CDR3 length is 13 residues. CDR3 nucleotides: TGCGCCAGCAGCTTGGGAGAAGGGGCTGAGCAGTACTTC. This sequence encodes CASSLGEGAEQYF.

The J gene is TRBJ1-5, the V gene TRBV12-3 or TRBV12-4, with 9 positions matching TRBD1. Germline trimming cut 5 bases from V and 7 bases from J; bases unmatched to any gene: 0. This CDR3 spans 12 amino acids. CDR3 in amino acids: CASSTGGQPQHF. The CDR3, as DNA: TGTGCCAGCAGTACAGGGGGCCAGCCCCAGCATTTT.

This clone was recorded only once. CDR3 DNA: TGTGCCAGCTCAACATATAGTCAGGGGCAAGAGACCCAGTACTTC. This translates into CASSTYSQGQETQYF. The chain couples TRBV18 to TRBJ2-5; D perhaps matches TRBD1 (6 bases). V lost 5 bases and J 2 bases, leaving 15 bases between the germline ends. The CDR3 contains 15 residues. CDR1 is KGHSH, CDR2 LQKENI, per germline.

This chain uses TRBV28 with TRBJ2-1; the D gene is possibly TRBD2 (6 bases). The germline V gene has CDR1 MDHEN and CDR2 SYDVKM. Trimming cost V 6 bases and J 5 bases, with 17 bases left between them. The CDR3 covers 15 residues. The CDR3 protein is CASSPGGVGDNEQFF. The CDR3 region has the DNA TGTGCCAGCAGCCCCGGGGGTGTAGGGGACAATGAGCAGTTCTTC.

This CDR3 is CASSNGTGGTYSNQPQHF. The CDR3 DNA is TGTGCCAGCAGTAACGGGACAGGGGGAACTTATAGCAATCAGCCCCAGCATTTT. V usage is TRBV27 and J usage is TRBJ1-5, with TRBD1 identical over 11 bases. V gave up 5 bases and J gave up 0 bases; unmatched junction bases: 9. The germline V gene encodes CDR1 MNHEY and CDR2 SMNVEV (reference sequence). This CDR3 is 18 amino acids long.

V usage is TRBV7-2 and J usage is TRBJ2-3; 9 bases match TRBD1. Unmatched junction bases numbered 5, after V lost 5 bases and J lost 5 bases. The CDR3 runs 14 residues. CDR1 is SGHTA, CDR2 FQGNSA, per germline. The CDR3 spells CASSDTGGLDTQYF. The DNA for the CDR3 is TGTGCCAGCAGCGATACAGGGGGCTTAGATACGCAGTATTTT.

This chain connects TRBV7-6 to TRBJ2-1; TRBD2 aligns across 10 bases. With 1 base clipped from V and 7 bases from J, the junction kept 10 bases outside the gene matches. Germline values: CDR1 SGHVS, CDR2 FNYEAQ. The CDR3 runs to 17 residues. Written as DNA, the CDR3 is TGTGCCAGCAGCTTAGGGCTAGCGGGAGAGGAGGGGAATGAGCAGTTCTTC. This translates into CASSLGLAGEEGNEQFF. Complete variable domain (other parts from reference TRBV7-6 and TRBJ2-1): GAGVSQSPRYKVTKRGQDVALRCDPISGHVSLYWYRQALGQGPEFLTYFNYEAQQDKSGLPNDRFSAERPEGSISTLTIQRTEQRDSAMYRCASSLGLAGEEGNEQFFGPGTRLTVL.

This clone came up once. The chain is built from TRBV6-1 and TRBJ2-6, with D tentatively TRBD1 (5 bases). The germline V gene has CDR1 MNHNS and CDR2 SASEGT. The CDR3 spans 18 residues. Trimming took off 4 bases at V and 3 bases at J, with 19 bases between the two ends. The CDR3 sequence: CASSAFQGGGSGANVLTF. The CDR3 DNA is TGTGCCAGCAGTGCTTTCCAGGGTGGTGGAAGTGGGGCCAACGTCCTGACTTTC.